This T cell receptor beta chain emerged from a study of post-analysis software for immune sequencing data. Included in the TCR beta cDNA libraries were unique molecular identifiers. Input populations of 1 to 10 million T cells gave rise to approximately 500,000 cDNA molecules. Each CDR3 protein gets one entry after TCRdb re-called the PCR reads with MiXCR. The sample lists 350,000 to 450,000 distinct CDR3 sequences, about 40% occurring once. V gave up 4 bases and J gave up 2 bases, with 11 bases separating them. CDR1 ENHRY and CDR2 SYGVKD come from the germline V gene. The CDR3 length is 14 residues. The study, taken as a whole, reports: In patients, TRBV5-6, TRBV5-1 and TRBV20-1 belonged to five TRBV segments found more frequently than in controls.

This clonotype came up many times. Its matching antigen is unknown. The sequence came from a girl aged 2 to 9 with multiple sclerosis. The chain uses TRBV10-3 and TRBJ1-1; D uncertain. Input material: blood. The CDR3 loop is CAISVDRGNTEAFF. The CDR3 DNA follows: TGTGCCATCAGTGTGGACCGAGGTAACACTGAAGCTTTCTTT.